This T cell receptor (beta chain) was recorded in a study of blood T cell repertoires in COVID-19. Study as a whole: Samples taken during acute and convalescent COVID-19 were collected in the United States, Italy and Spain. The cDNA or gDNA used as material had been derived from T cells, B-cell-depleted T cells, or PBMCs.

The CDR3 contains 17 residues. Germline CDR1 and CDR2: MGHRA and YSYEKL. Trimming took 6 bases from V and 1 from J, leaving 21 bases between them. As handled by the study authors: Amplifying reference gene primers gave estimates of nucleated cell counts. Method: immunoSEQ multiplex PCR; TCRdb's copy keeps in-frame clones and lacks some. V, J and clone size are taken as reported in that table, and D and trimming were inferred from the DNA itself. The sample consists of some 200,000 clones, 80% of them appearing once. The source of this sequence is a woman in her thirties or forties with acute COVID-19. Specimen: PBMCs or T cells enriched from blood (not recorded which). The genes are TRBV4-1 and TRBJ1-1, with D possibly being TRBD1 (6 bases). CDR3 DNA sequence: TGCGCCAGCAGTCCAATACAGGGTCTAGGGGCGAACACTGAAGCTTTCTTT. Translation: CASSPIQGLGANTEAFF.